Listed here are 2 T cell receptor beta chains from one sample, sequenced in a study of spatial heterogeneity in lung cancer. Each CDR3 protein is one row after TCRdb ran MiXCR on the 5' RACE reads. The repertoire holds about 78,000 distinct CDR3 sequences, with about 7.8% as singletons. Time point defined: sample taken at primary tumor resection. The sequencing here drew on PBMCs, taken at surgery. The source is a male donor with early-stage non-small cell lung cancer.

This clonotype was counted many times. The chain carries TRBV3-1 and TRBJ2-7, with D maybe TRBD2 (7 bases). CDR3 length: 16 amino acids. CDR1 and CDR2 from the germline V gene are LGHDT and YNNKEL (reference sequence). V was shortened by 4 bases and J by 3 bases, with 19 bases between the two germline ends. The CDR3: CASSLGGLSRGYEQYF. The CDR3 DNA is TGTGCCAGCAGCCTCGGGGGGCTTTCTCGGGGCTACGAGCAGTACTTC.

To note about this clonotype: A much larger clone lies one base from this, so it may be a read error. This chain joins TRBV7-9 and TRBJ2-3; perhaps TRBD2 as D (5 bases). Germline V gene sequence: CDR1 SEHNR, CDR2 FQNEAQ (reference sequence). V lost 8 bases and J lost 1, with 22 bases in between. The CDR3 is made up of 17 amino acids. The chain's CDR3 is CASGQIPDSRRTDTQYF. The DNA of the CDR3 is TGTGCCAGCGGCCAAATCCCGGACTCCCGGCGCACAGATACGCAGTATTTT.